Listed below are T cell receptor beta chains from one sample, sequenced in a study of CD8 T cells in Susac syndrome. One entry per CDR3 protein results from TCRdb running MiXCR on the immunoSEQ multiplex PCR reads. This table holds approximately 130,000 distinct CDR3 sequences, around 91% found once. The sequenced sample was CD8+ T cells from PBMCs. These receptors all stem from a human donor with multiple sclerosis. The CDR3 runs from the conserved cysteine through the conserved F or W. D genes are given only for firm matches. The size field is filled for only some rows; it gives once, few, many or a size class.

D	size	J	V	DNA	CDR3
.	.	TRBJ1-2	TRBV20-1	TGCAGTGCACTGGGGGGCGAGGGTGGCTACGCCTTC	CSALGGEGGYAF
.	.	TRBJ1-1	TRBV19	TGTGCCAGTACCTTAGGACCTTCGCCGCACACTGAAGCTTTCTTT	CASTLGPSPHTEAFF
.	.	TRBJ1-1	TRBV19	TGTGCCAGCCATGAGGGGGTCCGCGCTGAAGCTTTCTTT	CASHEGVRAEAFF
.	.	TRBJ2-2	TRBV29-1	TGCAGCGTTCCTAGACCAGGGGGAGGCGGGGAGCTGTTTTTT	CSVPRPGGGGELFF
TRBD2	.	TRBJ2-7	TRBV11-2	TGTGCCAGCAGCCCGACCGTACTAGCGGTTTACGAGCAGTACTTC	CASSPTVLAVYEQYF
TRBD1	.	TRBJ2-2	TRBV28	TGTGCCAGCAGTTTATCCTCAGGGGGTCACGGGGAGCTGTTTTTT	CASSLSSGGHGELFF
.	.	TRBJ1-1	TRBV3-1	TGTGCCAGCAGCCAAGATTGGGCCGAAGCTTTCTTT	CASSQDWAEAFF
TRBD2	once	TRBJ2-1	TRBV28	TGTGCCAGCAGTCTACGGCCACCTCTAGCGGGGCTCGTCCATGAGCAGTTCTTC	CASSLRPPLAGLVHEQFF
TRBD2	.	TRBJ2-1	TRBV12-3/TRBV12-4	TGTGCCAGCAGTCAACTACCAGCGGGAGCAGAAAATGAGCAGTTCTTC	CASSQLPAGAENEQFF
.	.	TRBJ2-2	TRBV6-1	TGTGCCAGCAAAAGCGAGAACACCGGGGAGCTGTTTTTT	CASKSENTGELFF
TRBD2	.	TRBJ2-3	TRBV4-1	TGCGCCAGCAGGCAAGGGTTTGGGGAGGGAGATACGCAGTATTTT	CASRQGFGEGDTQYF
.	.	TRBJ2-2	TRBV27	TGTGCCAGCAAAGGGGGGACGGGCTCCTACAATGAGCTGTTTTTT	CASKGGTGSYNELFF
.	.	TRBJ2-7	TRBV11-2	TGTGCCAGCAGCCCTGACCCCGTTTCCTACGAGCAGTACTTC	CASSPDPVSYEQYF
.	.	TRBJ1-5	TRBV3-1	TGTGCCAGCAGCCTGGGCAGGGGAACCAGCAATCAGCCCCAGCATTTT	CASSLGRGTSNQPQHF
.	.	TRBJ2-2	TRBV10-3	TGTGCCATCCGGGGAGACACGAACACCGGGGAGCTGTTTTTT	CAIRGDTNTGELFF
.	.	TRBJ2-2	TRBV27	TGTGCCAGCCGACTAGGAGGCGGGGAGCTGTTTTTT	CASRLGGGELFF
.	.	TRBJ1-2	TRBV6-5	TGTGCCAGCAGTTACCCCGAATCCTATCCGTTAAACTATGGCTACACCTTC	CASSYPESYPLNYGYTF
.	few	TRBJ2-6	TRBV19	TGTGCCAGTAGTCACGGGGGCCCTGGGGCCAACGTCCTGACTTTC	CASSHGGPGANVLTF
.	.	TRBJ1-5	TRBV18	TGTGCCAGCTCACCTCCGGGACTGGGACCTCAGCCCCAGCATTTT	CASSPPGLGPQPQHF
TRBD1	.	TRBJ1-1	TRBV2	TGTGCCAGCAGGAGGGGACAGCCAAGGAACACTGAAGCTTTCTTT	CASRRGQPRNTEAFF
.	.	TRBJ1-1	TRBV5-1	TGCGCCAGCACTCAGGGAGCGAACACTGAAGCTTTCTTT	CASTQGANTEAFF
TRBD2	.	TRBJ2-2	TRBV6-4	TGTGCCAGCAGTGACCGCGGGGGGCAAGGCGGGGAGCTGTTTTTT	CASSDRGGQGGELFF
TRBD2	few	TRBJ2-3	TRBV27	TGTGCCAGCAGTCCGAGACTAGCGGAGGGCGATACGCAGTATTTT	CASSPRLAEGDTQYF